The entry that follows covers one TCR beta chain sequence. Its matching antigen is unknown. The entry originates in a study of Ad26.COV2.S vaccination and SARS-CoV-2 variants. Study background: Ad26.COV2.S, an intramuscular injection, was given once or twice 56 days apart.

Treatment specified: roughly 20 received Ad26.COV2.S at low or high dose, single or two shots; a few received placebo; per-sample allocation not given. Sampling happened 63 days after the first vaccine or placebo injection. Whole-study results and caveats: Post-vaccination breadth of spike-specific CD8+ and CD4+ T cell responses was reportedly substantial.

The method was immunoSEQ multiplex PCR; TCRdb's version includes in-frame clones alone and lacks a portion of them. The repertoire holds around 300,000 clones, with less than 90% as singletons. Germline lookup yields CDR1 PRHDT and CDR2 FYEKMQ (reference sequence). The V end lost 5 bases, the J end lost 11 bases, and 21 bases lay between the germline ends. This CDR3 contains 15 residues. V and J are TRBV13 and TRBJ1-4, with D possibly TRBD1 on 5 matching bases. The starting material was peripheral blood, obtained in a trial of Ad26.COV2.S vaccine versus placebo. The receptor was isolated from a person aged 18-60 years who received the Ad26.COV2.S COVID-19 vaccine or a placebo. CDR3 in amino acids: CASSLGGTEGGKLFF. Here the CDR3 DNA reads TGTGCCAGCAGCCTGGGGGGGACTGAGGGAGGGAAACTGTTTTTT.